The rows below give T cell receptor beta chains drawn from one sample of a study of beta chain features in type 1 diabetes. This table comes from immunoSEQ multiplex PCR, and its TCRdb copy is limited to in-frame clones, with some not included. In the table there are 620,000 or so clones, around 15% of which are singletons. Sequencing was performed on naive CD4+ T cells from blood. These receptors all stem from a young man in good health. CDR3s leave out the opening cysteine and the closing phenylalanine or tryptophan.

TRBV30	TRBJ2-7	AWGPGLPAYEQY
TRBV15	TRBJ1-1	ATSRDLFTEAF
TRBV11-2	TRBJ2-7	AVQGQPDSYEQY
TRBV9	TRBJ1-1	ASSRIGGNTEAF
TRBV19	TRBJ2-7	ASSIGQGRHEQY
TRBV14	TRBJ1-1	ASTQGMNTEAF
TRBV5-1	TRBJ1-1	ASSPGTGNTEAF
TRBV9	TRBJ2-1	ASSVRAGVYNEQF
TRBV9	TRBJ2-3	ASSVSASGEVDTQY
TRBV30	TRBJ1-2	AWSPLRANRGVWNYGYT
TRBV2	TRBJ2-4	ASTPGSTKNIQY
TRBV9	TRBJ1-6	ASSVGLGLDLAPLH
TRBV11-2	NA	ASSPGLAYYEQY
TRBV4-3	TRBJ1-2	ASSQTGFGYT
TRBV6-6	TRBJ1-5	ASSYGSNQPQH
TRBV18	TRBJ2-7	ASSPGTVSYEQY
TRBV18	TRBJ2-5	ASSPGTAQEEY
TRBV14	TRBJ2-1	ASSQVVTSVGNEQF
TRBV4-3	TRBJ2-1	ASSPQGELHSYNEQF
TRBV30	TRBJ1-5	AWSVGNIEPQH
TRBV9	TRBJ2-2	ASSVGSSPSDQNTGELF
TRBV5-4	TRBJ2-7	ASSFPGTAYEQY
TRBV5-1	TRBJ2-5	ASRKESETQY
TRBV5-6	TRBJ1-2	ASSLAGRYGYT
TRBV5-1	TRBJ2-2	ASSFDRVLDGELF
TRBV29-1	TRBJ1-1	SVQGASTEAF
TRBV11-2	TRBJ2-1	ASSLVSTQPSYNEQF
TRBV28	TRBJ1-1	ASTGGRRNTEAF
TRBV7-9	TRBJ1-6	ASPEGSPLH
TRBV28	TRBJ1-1	ASRQNTGILSAF
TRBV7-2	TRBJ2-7	ASSLGGASYEQY
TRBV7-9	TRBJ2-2	ASSLAVDRFPGELF
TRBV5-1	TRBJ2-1	ASSLVGNNEQF
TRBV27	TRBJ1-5	ASRGNPRVPQH
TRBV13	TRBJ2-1	ASSASPTSGSYNEQF
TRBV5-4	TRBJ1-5	ASSSQGPGRNQPQH
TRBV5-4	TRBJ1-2	ASSPDRLYGYT
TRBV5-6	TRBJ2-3	ASSSLGARRGDTQY
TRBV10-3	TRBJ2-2	AITGANTGELF
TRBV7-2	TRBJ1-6	ASSPNRGNSPLH
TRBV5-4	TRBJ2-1	ASTRGDRGDNEQF
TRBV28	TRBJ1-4	ASHGGGYEKLF
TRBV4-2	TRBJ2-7	ASSQDPGTGGTDEQY
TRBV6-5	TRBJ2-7	ASSYSGVGTYEQY
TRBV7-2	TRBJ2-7	ASSFDRGTYEQY
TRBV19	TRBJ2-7	ASTTPGHGTYEQY
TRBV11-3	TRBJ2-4	ASSLGGARAKNIQY
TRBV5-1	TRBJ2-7	ASSLSGGRAYEQY
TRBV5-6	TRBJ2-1	ASSLAPSTLNNGQF
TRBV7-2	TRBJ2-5	ASSLGLAGGETQY
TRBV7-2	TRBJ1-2	ASSLLEGLGGYT
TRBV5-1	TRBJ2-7	ASSAGHPYEQY
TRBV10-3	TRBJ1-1	AISGPMITEAF